This T cell receptor (beta chain) stems from a study of blood T cells in healthy people across ages (dated by TCRdb to the mid-2010s). A note on the overall study: Template switching captured roughly one uniquely barcoded TCR beta cDNA molecule per two T cells in model experiments. Using deep sequencing normalized with unique cDNA molecular identifiers, the study measured how TCR beta repertoire diversity changes with age. Four age groups were formed from the donors: young (average approximately 15 years), middle-aged (just under 40), aged (under 70) and long-lived (approximately 80). Donors of different ages were randomly distributed across sequencing lanes to avoid experimental bias. The study analyzed two additional independent replicas of 1 million unique cDNA reads from the same blood draw for two donors, one aged 18 to 30 and one aged 80 or older. Study-wide conclusions, independent of this receptor: Conclusive comparison of naive and antigen-experienced compartments was prevented by the profiling of bulk unsorted PBMCs. Donor CMV infection status was unknown, potentially confounding age-related changes in expanded clonotypes. Estimates of total diversity from one million sequenced T cells were regarded as lower bounds and underestimates. The percentage of naive T cells measured by flow cytometry correlated strongly with observed TCR beta diversity. Compared with the aged group, the long-lived group had more naive CD4+ T cells, fewer expanded clones and increased TCR diversity, suggesting age selection. As age increased, observed TCR beta diversity per million T cells dropped in a roughly linear way, and a significant reduction was already evident by age roughly 36.

Of note for this clonotype: Its antigen is not yet known. No much larger clone is present one base from it, and per-base qualities are unavailable.

The CDR3 contains 16 residues, cysteine and phenylalanine counted. The sequence is cut down to CDR3 DNA, 48 bases in frame from base 1. Taken from the germline V gene, the CDR1 and CDR2 loops are KGHSH and LQKENI. Library generation was performed with 5' RACE. This sample was sequenced with an Illumina HiSeq 2500. A second about 6 to 11 cycle PCR used a sample-barcoded 5' primer and a J-beta primer mix. A template-switch 5' adaptor carrying 12 random nucleotides introduced a unique molecular identifier onto each TCR beta cDNA molecule. Each sample yielded at least 2.5 million CDR3-containing paired-end reads. First-strand cDNA synthesis was performed from all RNA using the Mint cDNA synthesis kit, with priming by a TRBC-specific oligonucleotide. After uracil-DNA glycosylase treatment, a first 18-cycle PCR used universal primers M1SS and BC2_uni_R on all cDNA. The paper's data handling went like this. For normalization, 1 million high-quality reads, each with a distinct molecular identifier, were randomly selected from each sample. Reads sharing molecular identifiers were discarded rather than binned into consensus sequences. CDR3 identification, clonotype clustering and error correction used MiTCR with a Q25 quality threshold and the strictest error-elimination algorithm. Lower-bound total TCR beta diversity was estimated with a nonparametric unseen species model using Euler transformation. The public sequencing data were trimmed at Q25 with fastp and processed into clonotypes with MiXCR by TCRdb, which kept only in-frame beta chains. Entries are consolidated by CDR3 protein sequence, retaining the most common genes and DNA. The V and J calls and clone size are TCRdb's, not the authors'. Recorded for this sample are 1.5 million to 2 million distinct CDR3 sequences; approximately 30% of them occurred a single time. The ten largest make up over 7% of the sample.

Donors were approximately 42 systemically healthy Caucasian individuals from Russia aged roughly 6 to 90 years. Ten milliliters of peripheral blood were drawn from each donor into EDTA-treated Vacutainer tubes. Ficoll-Paque density-gradient centrifugation was used to isolate PBMCs, with at least 6.5 million obtained per sample. Trizol reagent was used to extract total RNA from PBMCs, with at least 6 micrograms per sample. The percentages of naive CD45RAhigh/CD27high T cells were determined by flow cytometry on a PBMC aliquot from every donor. This TCR was recovered from a woman aged 25 to 39 in good health. Sequencing input: blood. Here the chain combines TRBV18 and TRBJ2-1, and TRBD2 aligns with 7 junction nucleotides. The DNA end lines up better with TRBJ2-7; the J call may be wrong. The bases read TGTGCCAGCTCACCGACTAGCCCCAGCTCCTACAATGAGCAGTACTTC. Its protein is CASSPTSPSSYNEQYF.